The T cell receptor beta chain described here comes from a study of blood T cell repertoires in COVID-19. The cohort comprised adults aged roughly 18 to 90 years residing in 20 to 30 US areas. Donors of Cohort 3 who recovered were those that had two negative PCRs, clearance, or symptom resolution. V lost 7 bases, J lost 7 bases, and 16 bases lay in between. CDR3 length equals 14 residues. Looked up from germline, CDR1 is WNHNN and CDR2 is SYGVQD (reference sequence). Authors' processing steps: Estimation of nucleated cell counts relied on the amplification of reference gene primers. Method: immunoSEQ multiplex PCR; TCRdb's copy keeps in-frame clones and lacks some. V, J and clone size are those of that table, while D and trimming were read from the DNA. This sample has 350,000 or so clones, with roughly 90% found just once.

The source is a woman under 40 who had recovered from COVID-19. The sequenced sample was PBMCs or T cells enriched from blood (not recorded which). The chain couples TRBV10-1 to TRBJ1-4, with no clear D. In DNA form, the CDR3 reads TGCGCCAGCATCCGAGGGAGGAGAGGTGAAAAACTGTTTTTT. Translating gives CASIRGRRGEKLFF.